The rows below give T cell receptor beta chains drawn from one sample of a study of T cell responses to AZD1222 COVID-19 vaccine. Using immunoSEQ multiplex PCR, the repertoire was profiled, and TCRdb retains in-frame clones only, with some absent. The repertoire consists of fewer than 120,000 clones, with about nine tenths occurring once and the leading ten covering about 1.6%. The source was peripheral blood, collected on day 0 of AZD1222 vaccination. These receptors originate from an adult in good health. CDR3s include the opening cysteine and the closing phenylalanine or tryptophan. The order of the fields is V gene, CDR3 protein.

TRBV7-9 | CASSLGLGSYGYTF
TRBV18 | CASSPRDTEGYGYTF
TRBV3-1/TRBV3-2 | CASSQDGLSRETQYF
TRBV18 | CASSPRSQIYEQYF
TRBV19 | CASGRHYGYTF
TRBV4-2 | CASSQAGTGEDNQPQHF
TRBV3-1/TRBV3-2 | CASSRQGVGEQYF
TRBV5-6 | CASSPGAGWDIQYF
TRBV7-2 | CASSLGTFSGNTIYF
TRBV3-1/TRBV3-2 | CASSQWQTNTEAFF
TRBV29-1 | CSVQQEANSEAFF
TRBV19 | CASSKDSRNQPQHF
TRBV2 | CASSGEVVRNSPLHF
TRBV7-9 | CASSPLLLGDTQYF
TRBV6-1 | CASSEGGLVFGELFF
TRBV5-1 | CASSLGRRQGPYEQYF
TRBV30 | CAWSVGGGGFEKLFF
TRBV7-9 | CASSSRVGATYEQYF
TRBV27 | CASSSSGTFRGYTF
TRBV14 | CASSRRDTTYNEQFF
TRBV6-6 | CASSYSKGNQPQHF
TRBV29-1 | CSVEGGPNEKLFF
TRBV3-1/TRBV3-2 | CASSPTGAGITAQHF
TRBV6-1 | CASSDFPSAEAFF
TRBV5-1 | CASSSQGTTNTGELFF
TRBV29-1 | CSVTRTGSSYEQYF
TRBV6-5 | CASSYRGKGSYGYTF
TRBV5-1 | CASSSTGTGVSGANVLTF
TRBV3-1/TRBV3-2 | CASSPLQGQYGYTF
TRBV5-5 | CASSQRVGGDVLFF
TRBV5-6 | CASSPAKNYGYTF
TRBV13 | CASSGTAYNSPLHF